The 11 T cell receptor beta chains given below trace back to one sample, sequenced in a study of CD8+ T cells in alopecia areata. For about five patients taking part in the biomarker study, CD4+ cells were further sorted into CD25+CD127- cells. Isolated RNA was reverse transcribed into cDNA used as the sequencing template. Sequencing used immunoSEQ multiplex PCR; TCRdb keeps in-frame clones, though not all of them. The sample holds about 19,000 clones, 60% to 65% seen once. Material: CD4+ Tregs sorted from blood. These receptors came from a human donor with alopecia areata.

The CDR3 bases are TGTGCCAGCAGCACACAGAGCTCTGGAAACACCATATATTTT. Its translation is CASSTQSSGNTIYF. The chain combines TRBV5-6 with TRBJ1-3, with D unresolved. Germline V gives CDR1 SGHDT, CDR2 YYEEEE. CDR3 size: 14 residues. V was trimmed by 4 bases and J by 0 bases, leaving 8 bases between them.

This chain links TRBV5-1 with TRBJ1-1; D is perhaps TRBD1 (5 bases). CDR1 and CDR2 (germline): SGHRS, YFSETQ. Trimming removed 4 bases at V and 4 bases at J, with 11 bases between. The CDR3 runs to 13 residues. Written as DNA, the CDR3 is TGCGCCAGCAGCGTAGGGGCGACCACTGAAGCTTTCTTT. Its protein is CASSVGATTEAFF. The full variable domain, its missing parts supplied by reference TRBV5-1 and TRBJ1-1, is KAGVTQTPRYLIKTRGQQVTLSCSPISGHRSVSWYQQTPGQGLQFLFEYFSETQRNKGNFPGRFSGRQFSNSRSEMNVSTLELGDSALYLCASSVGATTEAFFGQGTRLTVV.

The CDR3 reads CASSFTPGSSRPEQFF. The CDR3 DNA reads TGTGCCAGTAGTTTCACACCGGGCTCGTCGCGCCCTGAGCAGTTCTTC. This sequence joins TRBV19 and TRBJ2-1; D not certain. CDR1 LNHDA and CDR2 SQIVND come from the germline V gene (reference sequence). The CDR3 extends over 16 amino acids. V lost 5 bases, J lost 9 bases, and 23 bases lay in between.

The chain employs TRBV28 and TRBJ1-1; no clear D. With 5 bases removed from V and 1 base from J, the gap between germline ends came to 5 bases. This CDR3 region has 12 residues. Germline loops: CDR1 MDHEN, CDR2 SYDVKM. The CDR3 loop is CASSLSNTEAFF. CDR3 coding DNA: TGTGCCAGCAGTCTCTCGAACACTGAAGCTTTCTTT.

This rearrangement joins TRBV2 to TRBJ2-3; D possibly corresponds to TRBD2 (6 bases). Germline CDR1 is SNHLY and CDR2 is FYNNEI. Trimming took off 6 bases at V and 2 bases at J, with 12 bases between the two ends. This CDR3 comprises 14 residues. In DNA form, the CDR3 reads TGTGCCAGCAGCGTAGCGGAATACACAGATACGCAGTATTTT. Protein product: CASSVAEYTDTQYF.

By sample share, this clone is medium-sized. V is TRBV7-6 and J is TRBJ2-7, with a tentative D call TRBD2 (5 bases). Germline assignment: CDR1 SGHVS and CDR2 FNYEAQ. The germline V and J ends were trimmed by 6 bases and 2 bases, with 14 bases remaining between them. There are 14 residues in the CDR3. CDR3 residues: CASSPNRGPYEQYF. The CDR3 DNA sequence: TGTGCCAGCAGTCCCAACCGCGGGCCCTACGAGCAGTACTTC. Variable domain in full (rest from reference TRBV7-6 and TRBJ2-7): GAGVSQSPRYKVTKRGQDVALRCDPISGHVSLYWYRQALGQGPEFLTYFNYEAQQDKSGLPNDRFSAERPEGSISTLTIQRTEQRDSAMYRCASSPNRGPYEQYFGPGTRLTVT.

By share, this clone ranks as large. The rearrangement uses TRBV28 and TRBJ2-3, with D perhaps being TRBD1 or TRBD2 (5 bases each). The CDR3 spans 14 residues. CDR1 is MDHEN and CDR2 is SYDVKM in the germline V gene. V was cut by 6 bases and J by 7 bases, with 17 bases left in between. CDR3 protein: CASRDTTGVNTQYF. DNA of the CDR3: TGTGCCAGCAGGGACACGACCGGGGTAAATACGCAGTATTTT.

The genes are TRBV7-9 and TRBJ1-1; D remains ambiguous. Germline CDR1 is SEHNR and CDR2 is FQNEAQ (reference sequence). V lost 3 bases, J lost 5 bases, and 19 bases lay in between. CDR3 size: 16 residues. The CDR3 region has the DNA TGTGCCAGCAGCTTCGAGTCATTCTCCGAGGTGACTGAAGCTTTCTTT. It translates to CASSFESFSEVTEAFF.

This clone was counted only a few times. The chain links TRBV2 to TRBJ2-1; 8 bases are shared with TRBD1. V dropped 6 bases and J dropped 5; count of bases not matched to a gene: 3. The CDR3 sequence is 13 residues long. Germline V gives CDR1 SNHLY, CDR2 FYNNEI. CDR3 in DNA: TGTGCCAGCAGGACAGGGGCTCACAATGAGCAGTTCTTC. Protein sequence: CASRTGAHNEQFF.

This sequence joins TRBV4-3 and TRBJ2-1; 16 bases are shared with TRBD2. Per germline, CDR1 LGHNA and CDR2 YSLEER. Trimming took 3 bases from V and 4 from J; bases not matched to a gene: 9. The CDR3 is 19 amino acids. CDR3 residues: CASSHPGLAGGPGYNEQFF. In DNA, the CDR3 is TGCGCCAGCAGCCATCCGGGACTAGCGGGAGGGCCAGGTTACAATGAGCAGTTCTTC.

Only one count was recorded for this clone. This chain uses TRBV27 with TRBJ2-1, with D uncertain. The germline V gene has CDR1 MNHEY and CDR2 SMNVEV (reference sequence). The CDR3 extends over 16 amino acids. V dropped 1 base and J dropped 0 bases, with 10 bases sitting between them. DNA of the CDR3: TGTGCCAGCAGTTTATTTGCGGCTAGCTCCTACAATGAGCAGTTCTTC. Amino acid sequence: CASSLFAASSYNEQFF.